This T cell receptor beta chain was retrieved from a study of cytomegalovirus exposure and HLA in healthy donors. PCR employed 60 Vbeta and 13 Jbeta primers. Some clones are missing from TCRdb's copy, which holds only in-frame ones; the method was immunoSEQ multiplex PCR. Among some 120,000 clones, around 80% were seen once, and the ten largest hold approximately 0.93%. A single count supports this clone. Its antigen is not known. General study results and limits: 87-base-pair reads could not separate some V segments, including TRBV6-2 and TRBV6-3. V- and J-gene trimming in TCR beta was tied to a missense DCLRE1C variant by an analysis performed later.

The germline V gene has CDR1 SQVTM and CDR2 ANQGSEA. The CDR3 has 13 residues. V dropped 7 bases and J dropped 7 bases, with 19 bases sitting between them. V is TRBV29-1 and J is TRBJ1-1; D may be TRBD1 (5 bases). This TCR was sampled from a human donor in good health. The source material was PBMCs. Written as DNA, the CDR3 is TGCAGCGGAGCTGACAGCCACTACCGTGAAGCTTTCTTT. This codes for CSGADSHYREAFF.